This T cell receptor beta chain was captured in a study of immune evolution from preneoplasia to lung adenocarcinoma. Nucleic acids came from premalignant or tumor cells enriched by macro-dissection. The ends were cut back, 0 bases at V and 0 bases at J, with 5 bases in the middle. CDR3 size: 14 residues. Germline V gives CDR1 SEHNR, CDR2 FQNEAQ (reference sequence). Using immunoSEQ multiplex PCR, the repertoire was profiled, and TCRdb retains in-frame clones only, with some absent. The repertoire holds about 14,000 clones, 80% seen once, with 4% to 5% in the top ten. This TCR was sampled from a person in their 70s with lung adenocarcinoma. The specimen was FFPE minimally invasive lung adenocarcinoma tissue. This sequence joins TRBV7-9 and TRBJ1-1; no definite D call. This CDR3 is CASSLASLNTEAFF. CDR3 nucleotides: TGTGCCAGCAGCTTAGCCAGCTTGAACACTGAAGCTTTCTTT.